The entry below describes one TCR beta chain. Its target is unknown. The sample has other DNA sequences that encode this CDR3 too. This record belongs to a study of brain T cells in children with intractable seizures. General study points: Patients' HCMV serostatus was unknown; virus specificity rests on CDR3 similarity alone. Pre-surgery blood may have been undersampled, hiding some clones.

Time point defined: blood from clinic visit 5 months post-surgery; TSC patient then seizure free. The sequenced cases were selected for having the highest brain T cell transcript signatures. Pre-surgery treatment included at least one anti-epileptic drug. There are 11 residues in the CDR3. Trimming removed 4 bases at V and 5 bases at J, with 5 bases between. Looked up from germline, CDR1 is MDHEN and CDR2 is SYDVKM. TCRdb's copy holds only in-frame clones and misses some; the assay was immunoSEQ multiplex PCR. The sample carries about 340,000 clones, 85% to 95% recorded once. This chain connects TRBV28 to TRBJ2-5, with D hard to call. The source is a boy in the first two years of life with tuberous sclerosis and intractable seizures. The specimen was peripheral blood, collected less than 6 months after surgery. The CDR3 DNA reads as TGTGCCAGCAGTTCCCGGGAGACCCAGTACTTC. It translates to CASSSRETQYF.